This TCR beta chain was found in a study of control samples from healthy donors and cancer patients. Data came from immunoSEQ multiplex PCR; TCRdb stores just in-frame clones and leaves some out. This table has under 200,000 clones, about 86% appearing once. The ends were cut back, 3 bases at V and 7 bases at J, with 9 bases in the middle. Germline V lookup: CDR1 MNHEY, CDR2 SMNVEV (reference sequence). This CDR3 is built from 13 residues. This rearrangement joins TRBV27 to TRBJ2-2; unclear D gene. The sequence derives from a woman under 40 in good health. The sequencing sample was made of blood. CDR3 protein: CASSLETIGELFF. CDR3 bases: TGTGCCAGCAGTTTGGAGACAATCGGGGAGCTGTTTTTT.